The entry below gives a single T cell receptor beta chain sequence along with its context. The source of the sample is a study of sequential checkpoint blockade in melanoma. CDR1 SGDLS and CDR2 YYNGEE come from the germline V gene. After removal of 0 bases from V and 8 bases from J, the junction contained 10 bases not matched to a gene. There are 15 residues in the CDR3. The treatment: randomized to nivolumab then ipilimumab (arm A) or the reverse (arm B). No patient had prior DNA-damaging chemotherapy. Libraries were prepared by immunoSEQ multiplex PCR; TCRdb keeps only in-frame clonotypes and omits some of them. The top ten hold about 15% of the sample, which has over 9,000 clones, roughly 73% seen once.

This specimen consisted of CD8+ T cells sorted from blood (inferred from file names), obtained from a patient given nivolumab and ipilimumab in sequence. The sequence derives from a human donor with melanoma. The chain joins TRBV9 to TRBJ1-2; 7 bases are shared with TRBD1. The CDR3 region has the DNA TGTGCCAGCAGCGTAGCTGGTGACAGGGTCGGGGGCTACACCTTC. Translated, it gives CASSVAGDRVGGYTF.